Below, 30 T cell receptor beta chains from the same sample are listed, as sequenced in a study of T cell changes during pregnancy in multiple sclerosis. Assay used: immunoSEQ multiplex PCR; TCRdb lists only in-frame clones, some missing. The sample includes tens of thousands of clones, around 92% of them seen just once. The source was peripheral blood, collected before pregnancy. The origin of the receptors is a female donor with multiple sclerosis, enrolled in a pregnancy study.

The rearrangement uses TRBV6-1 and TRBJ2-2, with 15 bases lining up with TRBD2. Germline-derived CDR1 and CDR2 are MNHNS and SASEGT. The V segment lost 4 bases and the J segment 6 bases; nucleotides outside the gene matches: 3. CDR3 length equals 16 residues. The CDR3 DNA sequence: TGTGCCAGCAGTGGGACTAGCGGGGGGGCCCCCGGGGAGCTGTTTTTT. Translation: CASSGTSGGAPGELFF.

The chain recombines TRBV7-9 with TRBJ2-3, with D possibly matching TRBD1 (5 bases). This CDR3 is built from 19 residues. Trimming left V 5 bases short and J 4 bases short, with 28 bases between. Germline V CDR1 and CDR2: SEHNR, FQNEAQ (reference sequence). Here the CDR3 DNA reads TGTGCCAGCAGCCCCGCGTTGTCTGTCCCAAAGACAGAAGCAGATACGCAGTATTTT. Protein product: CASSPALSVPKTEADTQYF.

This clone was found once. This CDR3 is CASGVLAGAPTDTQYF. The CDR3 coding sequence is TGTGCCAGCGGGGTACTAGCGGGGGCCCCCACAGATACGCAGTATTTT. This chain joins TRBV25-1 and TRBJ2-3; TRBD2 matches at 11 bases. The CDR3 sequence is 16 residues long. Losses at the gene ends were 8 bases for V and 2 bases for J; bases not matched to a gene: 9. Germline CDR1 MGHDK, CDR2 SYGVNS.

The chain carries TRBV7-2 and TRBJ1-1; tentatively, D is TRBD1 (6 bases). Looked up from germline, CDR1 is SGHTA and CDR2 is FQGNSA. CDR3 length: 14 residues. V dropped 5 bases and J dropped 1 base, with 11 bases sitting between them. The chain's CDR3 is CASSHPTGNTEAFF. The CDR3 nucleotides read TGTGCCAGCAGCCACCCGACAGGGAACACTGAAGCTTTCTTT. Drawing the rest from reference TRBV7-2 and TRBJ1-1, the complete variable domain is GAGVSQSPSNKVTEKGKDVELRCDPISGHTALYWYRQSLGQGLEFLIYFQGNSAPDKSGLPSDRFSAERTGGSVSTLTIQRTQQEDSAVYLCASSHPTGNTEAFFGQGTRLTVV.

This chain connects TRBV30 to TRBJ2-1, with D perhaps TRBD1 (8 bases). The CDR3 contains 15 residues. V was shortened by 2 bases and J by 7 bases, with 18 bases between the two germline ends. Germline V lookup: CDR1 GTSNPN, CDR2 SVGIG (reference sequence). This chain's CDR3 is CAWSPRDRTRNEQFF. The CDR3 DNA sequence: TGTGCCTGGAGTCCGCGGGACAGGACTAGGAATGAGCAGTTCTTC.

The rearrangement joins TRBV6-5 to TRBJ2-7; 7 bases align to TRBD2. The germline CDR1 and CDR2 sequences are MNHEY and SVGAGI. The CDR3 spans 13 residues. Germline trimming cut 7 bases from V and 3 bases from J; bases unmatched to any gene: 6. The CDR3 here is CASTPGEGYEQYF. In DNA, the CDR3 is TGTGCCAGCACCCCCGGGGAGGGCTACGAGCAGTACTTC.

The rearrangement uses TRBV5-1 and TRBJ2-3, with 10 bases lining up with TRBD1. The CDR3 sequence is 16 residues long. The J segment lost 3 bases and the V segment lost 4 bases, leaving 8 bases of the junction unmatched. Germline V lookup: CDR1 SGHRS, CDR2 YFSETQ. CDR3 nucleotide sequence: TGCGCCAGCAGCCCGGGGGGACAGGGGCCGACAGATACGCAGTATTTT. Encoded protein: CASSPGGQGPTDTQYF.

The sample holds one count of this clone. The rearrangement joins TRBV11-2 to TRBJ2-5; TRBD2 matches at 11 bases. Trimming at V came to 3 bases and at J to 3 bases, leaving 15 bases not matched to a gene. Germline lookup yields CDR1 SGHAT and CDR2 FQNNGV. There are 19 residues in the CDR3. CDR3 nucleotides: TGTGCCAGCAGCTTCCGGGACTTGAAACTAGCGGGGGAGAAAGAGACCCAGTACTTC. Translated: CASSFRDLKLAGEKETQYF.

The gene calls are TRBV6-6 and TRBJ2-7, with a tentative D call TRBD1 (6 bases). The germline V gene has CDR1 MNHNY and CDR2 SVGAGI (reference sequence). This CDR3 comprises 15 residues. Trimming took 0 bases from V and 2 from J, leaving 11 bases between them. This CDR3 is CASSYSVQGTYEQYF. DNA of the CDR3: TGTGCCAGCAGTTACTCCGTACAGGGAACCTACGAGCAGTACTTC.

The rearrangement uses TRBV7-3 and TRBJ2-2, with TRBD1 matching 8 bases. V shed 5 bases, J shed 4 bases, and the junction held 3 bases outside the gene matches. The CDR3 is made up of 14 amino acids. Germline CDR1 SGHTA, CDR2 FQGTGA. The CDR3 protein is CASSPGTGTGELFF. DNA of the CDR3: TGTGCCAGCAGCCCCGGGACAGGCACCGGGGAGCTGTTTTTT.

This sequence joins TRBV7-8 and TRBJ1-4; D remains ambiguous. V gave up 1 base and J gave up 0 bases, with 12 bases separating them. The CDR3 totals 17 residues. Germline V gene sequence: CDR1 SGHVS, CDR2 FQNEAQ. CDR3 nucleotide sequence: TGTGCCAGCAGCTTAGTGAGGGTTTCTGCAACTAATGAAAAACTGTTTTTT. Its protein product is CASSLVRVSATNEKLFF. The full variable domain, its missing parts supplied by reference TRBV7-8 and TRBJ1-4, is GAGVSQSPRYKVAKRGQDVALRCDPISGHVSLFWYQQALGQGPEFLTYFQNEAQLDKSGLPSDRFFAERPEGSVSTLKIQRTQQEDSAVYLCASSLVRVSATNEKLFFGSGTQLSVL.

This chain links TRBV5-1 with TRBJ1-6; D unclear. Germline V lookup: CDR1 SGHRS, CDR2 YFSETQ. CDR3 length equals 17 residues. V lost 4 bases and J lost 0, with 14 bases in between. CDR3 coding DNA: TGCGCCAGCAGCGGCGGACTCTCTCCCTCCTATAATTCACCCCTCCACTTT. Its translation is CASSGGLSPSYNSPLHF. Supplemented by reference TRBV5-1 and TRBJ1-6, the full variable domain reads KAGVTQTPRYLIKTRGQQVTLSCSPISGHRSVSWYQQTPGQGLQFLFEYFSETQRNKGNFPGRFSGRQFSNSRSEMNVSTLELGDSALYLCASSGGLSPSYNSPLHFGNGTRLTVT.

The chain links TRBV29-1 to TRBJ2-3, with 9 nucleotides matching TRBD2. Trimming took 6 bases from V and 4 from J; bases not matched to a gene: 2. This CDR3 has 12 residues. Germline-derived CDR1 and CDR2 are SQVTM and ANQGSEA. CDR3 nucleotides: TGCAGCGTAGCGGGGGGACCAGATACGCAGTATTTT. This encodes CSVAGGPDTQYF.

V usage is TRBV28 and J usage is TRBJ1-2; perhaps TRBD1 as D (5 bases). Trimming removed 3 bases from V and 3 bases from J, with 8 bases in between. This CDR3 has 13 residues. The V gene's germline CDR1 is MDHEN and CDR2 SYDVKM. CDR3 nucleotide sequence: TGTGCCAGCAGTTTTGGGGCCGACTATGGCTACACCTTC. This translates into CASSFGADYGYTF.

The rearrangement links TRBV15 to TRBJ1-5; a possible D gene is TRBD1 (5 bases). The ends were cut back, 4 bases at V and 2 bases at J, with 9 bases in the middle. This CDR3 comprises 14 residues. The germline V gene has CDR1 LNHNV and CDR2 YYDKDF (reference sequence). In nucleotides, the CDR3 is TGTGCCACCAGCATGTCCAGGGGCAATCAGCCCCAGCATTTT. Translating gives CATSMSRGNQPQHF. Combining the CDR3 with reference TRBV15 and TRBJ1-5 gives the whole variable domain DAMVIQNPRYQVTQFGKPVTLSCSQTLNHNVMYWYQQKSSQAPKLLFHYYDKDFNNEADTPDNFQSRRPNTSFCFLDIRSPGLGDTAMYLCATSMSRGNQPQHFGDGTRLSIL.

V usage is TRBV5-1 and J usage is TRBJ2-1; tentative D call: TRBD2 (5 bases). This CDR3 is built from 14 residues. Germline values: CDR1 SGHRS, CDR2 YFSETQ. The V and J ends lost 4 bases and 1 base respectively, with 9 bases between them. As DNA, the CDR3 is TGCGCCAGCAGCATACCGGGGTCCTACAATGAGCAGTTCTTC. This gives the protein CASSIPGSYNEQFF.

V and J are TRBV6-1 and TRBJ2-3; 7 positions agree with TRBD1. Germline CDR1 and CDR2: MNHNS and SASEGT. Losses at the gene ends were 11 bases for V and 6 bases for J; bases not matched to a gene: 2. The CDR3 loop spans 10 amino acids. The CDR3 sequence is CAGGQDTQYF. The CDR3 coding sequence is TGTGCCGGGGGACAGGATACGCAGTATTTT.

This clone appeared a single time. The chain combines TRBV5-4 with TRBJ2-1, with 8 bases matching TRBD2. Germline CDR1 is SGHNT and CDR2 is YYREEE (reference sequence). Unmatched junction bases numbered 8, after V lost 2 bases and J lost 7 bases. The CDR3 covers 15 residues. The CDR3 DNA is TGTGCCAGCAGCTTCCGGGGGGGAGATGTAAATGAGCAGTTCTTC. Its translation is CASSFRGGDVNEQFF. Full variable domain (rest looked up from reference TRBV5-4 and TRBJ2-1): ETGVTQSPTHLIKTRGQQVTLRCSSQSGHNTVSWYQQALGQGPQFIFQYYREEENGRGNFPPRFSGLQFPNYSSELNVNALELDDSALYLCASSFRGGDVNEQFFGPGTRLTVL.

V and J are TRBV15 and TRBJ2-1; 8 bases map to TRBD2. V lost 1 base and J lost 6; bases outside the gene matches: 11. The CDR3 extends over 17 amino acids. The germline V gene has CDR1 LNHNV and CDR2 YYDKDF (reference sequence). The CDR3 nucleotides are TGTGCCACCAGCAGAGCCCCGGGAGGGGGGCTCGGCAATGAGCAGTTCTTC. It encodes CATSRAPGGGLGNEQFF. The variable domain in full, completed from reference TRBV15 and TRBJ2-1, reads DAMVIQNPRYQVTQFGKPVTLSCSQTLNHNVMYWYQQKSSQAPKLLFHYYDKDFNNEADTPDNFQSRRPNTSFCFLDIRSPGLGDTAMYLCATSRAPGGGLGNEQFFGPGTRLTVL.

The rearrangement links TRBV7-2 to TRBJ2-2; TRBD1 matches 10 bases. Unmatched junction bases numbered 7, after V lost 5 bases and J lost 4 bases. This CDR3 comprises 16 residues. CDR1 is SGHTA and CDR2 is FQGNSA in the germline V gene. DNA of the CDR3: TGTGCCAGCAGCCGACTGGGACAGGGGTTCACCGGGGAGCTGTTTTTT. This sequence encodes CASSRLGQGFTGELFF.

The CDR3 protein is CASSDSSGGAPDTQYF. CDR3 DNA sequence: TGTGCCAGCAGTGACTCGAGCGGGGGGGCTCCAGATACGCAGTATTTT. The rearrangement links TRBV6-4 to TRBJ2-3, with 10 bases matching TRBD2. V shed 0 bases and J 4 bases; nucleotides not matched to a gene: 4. CDR3 length: 16 residues. CDR1 is MRHNA and CDR2 is SNTAGT in the germline V gene.

This clone was found a few times. The J gene is TRBJ2-1, the V gene TRBV27; 14 bases are shared with TRBD2. This CDR3 region has 16 residues. The germline gives CDR1 MNHEY, CDR2 SMNVEV (reference sequence). Losses at the gene ends were 8 bases for V and 6 bases for J; bases not matched to a gene: 9. CDR3 bases: TGTGCCAGCCTTGGGACTAGCGGGGGACGGGTCAATGAGCAGTTCTTC. It is translated as CASLGTSGGRVNEQFF.

This sequence joins TRBV5-1 and TRBJ2-7, with 11 positions matching TRBD1. The CDR3 is 15 residues long. Germline V gene sequence: CDR1 SGHRS, CDR2 YFSETQ. The junction had 4 bases not matched to a gene; V was cut back by 4 bases and J by 1 base. The CDR3 DNA reads TGCGCCAGCAGCCCGGGACAGGGGGTGTCCTACGAGCAGTACTTC. Translation: CASSPGQGVSYEQYF.

The rearrangement joins TRBV7-9 to TRBJ1-2; 9 bases are a match to TRBD1. Germline assignment: CDR1 SEHNR and CDR2 FQNEAQ (reference sequence). Losses at the gene ends were 3 bases for V and 7 bases for J; bases not matched to a gene: 9. The CDR3 has 15 residues. The chain's CDR3 is CASSFQQGAVGGYTF. In DNA, the CDR3 is TGTGCCAGCAGCTTTCAACAGGGGGCAGTTGGTGGCTACACCTTC.

The V gene is TRBV5-5, the J gene TRBJ2-7; D not resolved. V dropped 0 bases and J dropped 6 bases, with 7 bases sitting between them. CDR3 length equals 12 residues. CDR1 is SGHKS and CDR2 is YYEKEE in the germline V gene (reference sequence). DNA for the CDR3: TGTGCCAGCAGCTTGGTTTCCCTCGAGCAGTACTTC. Translated: CASSLVSLEQYF.

This chain uses TRBV5-1 with TRBJ2-2, with 11 bases aligning to TRBD2. Trimming removed 3 bases from V and 8 bases from J; junction bases left unmatched: 9. This CDR3 has 16 amino acids. Germline CDR1 SGHRS, CDR2 YFSETQ. The CDR3 sequence is CASSSGLAEPQGELFF. CDR3 sequence (DNA): TGCGCCAGCAGCTCGGGACTAGCGGAGCCTCAGGGGGAGCTGTTTTTT.

V usage is TRBV9 and J usage is TRBJ2-2, with D possibly being TRBD1 (5 bases). Trimming took 2 bases from V and 2 from J, leaving 13 bases between them. CDR3 length: 16 residues. Germline values: CDR1 SGDLS, CDR2 YYNGEE. As DNA, the CDR3 is TGTGCCAGCAGCGTCCAGGGAACGAGAAACACCGGGGAGCTGTTTTTT. Its protein product is CASSVQGTRNTGELFF. Full variable domain (remainder filled in from reference TRBV9 and TRBJ2-2): DSGVTQTPKHLITATGQRVTLRCSPRSGDLSVYWYQQSLDQGLQFLIQYYNGEERAKGNILERFSAQQFPDLHSELNLSSLELGDSALYFCASSVQGTRNTGELFFGEGSRLTVL.

Points on this clone: Other DNA sequences in this specimen translate into the identical CDR3. The genes are TRBV19 and TRBJ2-2; 8 bases align to TRBD1. J gave up 4 bases and V 2 bases, and 0 bases lay outside the gene matches. The CDR3 sequence is 14 residues long. Germline V gene lookup returns CDR1 LNHDA and CDR2 SQIVND (reference sequence). The CDR3 DNA sequence: TGTGCCAGTAGTATAACAGGGGGCACCGGGGAGCTGTTTTTT. Translated, it gives CASSITGGTGELFF.

This clone was counted a single time. V gene TRBV5-4 combines with J gene TRBJ2-5, with a weak D call TRBD2 (5 bases). V lost 1 base to trimming and J lost 1 base, with 11 bases between them. Germline V gene sequence: CDR1 SGHNT, CDR2 YYREEE (reference sequence). CDR3 length: 15 residues. CDR3 sequence: CASSLLPGSQETQYF. The CDR3 region has the DNA TGTGCCAGCAGCTTGCTTCCGGGGTCCCAAGAGACCCAGTACTTC.

CDR3 nucleotides: TGTGCCAGCAGCTTAGGTATAGCGGGGGGCCCAGATACGCAGTATTTT. The encoded protein is CASSLGIAGGPDTQYF. This chain uses TRBV11-3 with TRBJ2-3; 10 bases match TRBD2. The CDR3 loop spans 16 amino acids. The trim removed 1 base at V and 4 bases at J, leaving 5 bases unmatched. Germline V gene sequence: CDR1 SGHNT, CDR2 YENEEA.